This T cell receptor beta chain was sequenced in a study of blood T cells in healthy people across ages. The study's findings and limits: Aged donors had fewer naive CD4+ cells and lower diversity than long-lived donors.

For every donor, a draw yielded ten milliliters of peripheral blood. Germline CDR1 reads LNHDA; CDR2 reads SQIVND (reference sequence). V lost 6 bases and J lost 8; bases outside the gene matches: 14. The CDR3 loop spans 18 amino acids. A note on this clonotype: Its target is not known.

The use of a sample-barcoded 5' primer and a J-beta primer mix characterized a second PCR of about 7 to 12 cycles. TCRdb called the 5' RACE reads again in MiXCR, with one record for every CDR3 protein. Here the sample spans over a million distinct CDR3 sequences, more than 35% being singletons. Material: blood. This receptor was taken from a woman aged 60-75 years in good health. The chain employs TRBV19 and TRBJ2-4, with 15 bases identical to TRBD2. The CDR3: CASRGSFGRTSGRDIQYF. CDR3 bases: TGTGCCAGTAGAGGGTCATTTGGACGGACTAGCGGGAGGGACATTCAGTACTTC. The full variable domain, completed using reference TRBV19 and TRBJ2-4, is DGGITQSPKYLFRKEGQNVTLSCEQNLNHDAMYWYRQDPGQGLRLIYYSQIVNDFQKGDIAEGYSVSREKKESFPLTVTSAQKNPTAFYLCASRGSFGRTSGRDIQYFGAGTRLSVL.